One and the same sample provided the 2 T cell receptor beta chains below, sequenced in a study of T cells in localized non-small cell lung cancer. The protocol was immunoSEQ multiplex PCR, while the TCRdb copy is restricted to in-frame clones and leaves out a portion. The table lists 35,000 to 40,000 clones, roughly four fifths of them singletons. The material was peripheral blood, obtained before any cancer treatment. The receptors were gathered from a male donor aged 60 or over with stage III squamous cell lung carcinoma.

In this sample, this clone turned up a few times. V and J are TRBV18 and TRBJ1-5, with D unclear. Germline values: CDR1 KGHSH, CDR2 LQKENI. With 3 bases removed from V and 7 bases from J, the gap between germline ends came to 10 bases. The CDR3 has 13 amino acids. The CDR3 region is CASSPEFEQPQHF. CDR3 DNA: TGTGCCAGCTCACCGGAATTCGAACAGCCCCAGCATTTT.

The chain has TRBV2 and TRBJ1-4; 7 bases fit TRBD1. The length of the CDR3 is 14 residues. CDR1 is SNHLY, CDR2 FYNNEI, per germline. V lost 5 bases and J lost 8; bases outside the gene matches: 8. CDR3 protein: CASSTTGVREKLFF. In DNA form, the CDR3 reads TGTGCCAGCAGTACCACAGGGGTCCGCGAAAAACTGTTTTTT.